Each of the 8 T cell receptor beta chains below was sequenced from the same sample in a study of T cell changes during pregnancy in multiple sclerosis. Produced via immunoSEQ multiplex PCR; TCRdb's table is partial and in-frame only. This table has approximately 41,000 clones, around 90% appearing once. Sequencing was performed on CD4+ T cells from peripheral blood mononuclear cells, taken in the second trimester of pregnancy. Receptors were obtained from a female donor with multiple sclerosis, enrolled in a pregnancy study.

DNA for the CDR3: TGTGCCAGCAGCTTCGGGTCGGAGACCCAGTACTTC. It translates to CASSFGSETQYF. The V and J genes are TRBV7-9 and TRBJ2-5; D is unresolved. Trimming shortened V by 3 bases and J by 5 bases, and 7 bases separated the two germline ends. CDR3 length equals 12 residues. CDR1 SEHNR and CDR2 FQNEAQ come from the germline V gene (reference sequence).

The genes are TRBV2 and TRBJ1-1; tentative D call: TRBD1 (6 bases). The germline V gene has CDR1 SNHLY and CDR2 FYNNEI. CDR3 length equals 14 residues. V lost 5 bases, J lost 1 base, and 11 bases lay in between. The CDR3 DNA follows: TGTGCCAGCAGTAGGGACATCGCGAACACTGAAGCTTTCTTT. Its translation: CASSRDIANTEAFF. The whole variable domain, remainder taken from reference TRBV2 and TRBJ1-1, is EPEVTQTPSHQVTQMGQEVILRCVPISNHLYFYWYRQILGQKVEFLVSFYNNEISEKSEIFDDQFSVERPDGSNFTLKIRSTKLEDSAMYFCASSRDIANTEAFFGQGTRLTVV.

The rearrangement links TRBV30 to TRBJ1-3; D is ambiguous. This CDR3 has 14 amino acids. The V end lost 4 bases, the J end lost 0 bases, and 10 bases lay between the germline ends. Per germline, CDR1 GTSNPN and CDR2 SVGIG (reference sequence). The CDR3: CAWNARSSGNTIYF. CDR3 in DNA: TGTGCCTGGAACGCGCGGAGCTCTGGAAACACCATATATTTT.

The chain's CDR3 is CASSFWTSGLSANTGELFF. The CDR3 DNA reads as TGTGCCAGCAGTTTTTGGACTAGCGGCCTCTCCGCGAACACCGGGGAGCTGTTTTTT. This chain connects TRBV27 to TRBJ2-2, with 10 positions matching TRBD2. V lost 3 bases to trimming and J lost 0 bases; unmatched junction nucleotides: 10. This CDR3 is 19 amino acids long. Germline CDR1 reads MNHEY; CDR2 reads SMNVEV (reference sequence).

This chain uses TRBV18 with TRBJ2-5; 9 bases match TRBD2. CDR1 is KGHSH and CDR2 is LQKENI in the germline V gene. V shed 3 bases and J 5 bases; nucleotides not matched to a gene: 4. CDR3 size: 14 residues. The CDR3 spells CASSPSGSGETQYF. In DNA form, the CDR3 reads TGTGCCAGCTCACCTAGCGGGAGTGGGGAGACCCAGTACTTC.

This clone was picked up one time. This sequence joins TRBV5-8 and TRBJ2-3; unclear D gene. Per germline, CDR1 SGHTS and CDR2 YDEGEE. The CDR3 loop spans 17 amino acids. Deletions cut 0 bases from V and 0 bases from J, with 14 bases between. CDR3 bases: TGTGCCAGCAGCTTGGCCAACTTAGCCTCTAGCACAGATACGCAGTATTTT. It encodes CASSLANLASSTDTQYF.

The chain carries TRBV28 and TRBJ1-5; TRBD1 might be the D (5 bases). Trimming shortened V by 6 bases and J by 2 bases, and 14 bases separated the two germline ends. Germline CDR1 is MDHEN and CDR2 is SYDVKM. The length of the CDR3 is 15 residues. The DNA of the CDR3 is TGTGCCAGCAGCCCGCGTGGGGCGGGCAATCAGCCCCAGCATTTT. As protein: CASSPRGAGNQPQHF.

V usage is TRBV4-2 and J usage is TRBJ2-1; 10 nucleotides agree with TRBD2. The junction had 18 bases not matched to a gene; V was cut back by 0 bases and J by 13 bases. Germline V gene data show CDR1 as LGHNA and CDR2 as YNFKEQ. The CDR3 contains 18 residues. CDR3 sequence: CASSQERPEAGGHQRQFF. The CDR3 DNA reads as TGTGCCAGCAGCCAAGAGCGCCCAGAAGCGGGAGGGCACCAGCGACAGTTCTTC.